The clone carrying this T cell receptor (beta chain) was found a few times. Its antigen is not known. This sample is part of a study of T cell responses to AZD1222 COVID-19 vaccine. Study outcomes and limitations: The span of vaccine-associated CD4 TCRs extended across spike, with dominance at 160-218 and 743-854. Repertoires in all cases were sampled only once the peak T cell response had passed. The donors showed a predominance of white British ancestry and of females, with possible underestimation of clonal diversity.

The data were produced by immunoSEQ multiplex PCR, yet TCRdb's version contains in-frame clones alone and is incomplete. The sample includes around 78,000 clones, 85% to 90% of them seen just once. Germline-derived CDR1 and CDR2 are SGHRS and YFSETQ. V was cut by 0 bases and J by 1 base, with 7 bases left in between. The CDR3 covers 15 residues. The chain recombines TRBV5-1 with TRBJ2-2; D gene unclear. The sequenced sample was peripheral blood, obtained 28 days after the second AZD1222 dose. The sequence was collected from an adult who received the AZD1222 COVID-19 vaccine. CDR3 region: CASSLGVVNTGELFF. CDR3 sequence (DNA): TGCGCCAGCAGCTTGGGGGTGGTGAACACCGGGGAGCTGTTTTTT.